These 13 T cell receptor beta chains share one sample of origin, sequenced in a study of blood T cells in healthy people across ages. Primers used in a second PCR of about 7 to 11 cycles were a sample-barcoded 5' primer and a J-beta primer mix. TCRdb redid the calling of the 5' RACE reads with MiXCR, one entry per CDR3 protein. This table has some 880,000 distinct CDR3 sequences, 35% to 40% appearing once. The material sequenced was blood. Receptors were obtained from a man younger than 30 in good health.

This clonotype was detected ten times or more. The chain recombines TRBV20-1 with TRBJ2-7, with a tentative D call TRBD2 (6 bases). The CDR3 has 13 amino acids. V lost 5 bases and J 2 bases, leaving 13 bases between the germline ends. From germline, CDR1 is DFQATT and CDR2 SNEGSKA (reference sequence). The DNA of the CDR3 is TGCAGTGCTCTTCGGGCTAGCGCCTACGAGCAGTACTTC. It translates to CSALRASAYEQYF.

The chain employs TRBV6-2 or TRBV6-3 and TRBJ2-1; D might be TRBD1 (6 bases). The J call may be wrong; the DNA end is better matched by TRBJ2-7. Germline CDR1 reads MNHEY; CDR2 reads SVGEGT. This CDR3 is built from 15 residues. The CDR3 DNA follows: TGTGCCAGCAGTTACCCGGGACACCCCTACAATGAGCAGTACTTC. It codes for CASSYPGHPYNEQYF.

The chain employs TRBV7-8 and TRBJ2-3; TRBD2 matches 9 bases. From germline, CDR1 is SGHVS and CDR2 FQNEAQ. The V and J ends lost 1 base and 6 bases, in that order; junction bases with no gene match: 8. The CDR3 runs 16 residues. CDR3 DNA sequence: TGTGCCAGCAGCTTAGTCGGCGGGGGGGCCCCGGATACGCAGTATTTT. The encoded protein is CASSLVGGGAPDTQYF.

This chain connects TRBV12-3 or TRBV12-4 to TRBJ1-5; D is undetermined. The ends were cut back, 7 bases at V and 7 bases at J, with 14 bases in the middle. This CDR3 contains 13 residues. The CDR3 reads CASTSVTGQPQHF. The CDR3 DNA follows: TGTGCCAGCACCTCGGTTACGGGGCAGCCCCAGCATTTT.

This clonotype occurred a few times. The genes are TRBV20-1 and TRBJ1-1; D is undetermined. The CDR3 spans 10 residues. Per the germline V gene, CDR1 is DFQATT and CDR2 is SNEGSKA (reference sequence). Trimming removed 6 bases from V and 6 bases from J, with 8 bases in between. CDR3 nucleotides: TGCAGTGCCCAATCGGCTGAAGCTTTCTTT. It is translated as CSAQSAEAFF.

The chain has TRBV12-3 or TRBV12-4 and TRBJ2-1, with TRBD2 identical over 7 bases. Germline trimming cut 7 bases from V and 5 bases from J; bases unmatched to any gene: 11. CDR3 size: 15 residues. The CDR3 loop is CASTVLRGDDNEQFF. CDR3 sequence (DNA): TGTGCCAGCACCGTTTTACGGGGGGACGACAATGAGCAGTTCTTC.

V is TRBV13 and J is TRBJ2-7; 7 nucleotides match TRBD1. The germline gives CDR1 PRHDT, CDR2 FYEKMQ (reference sequence). The J segment lost 3 bases and the V segment lost 4 bases, leaving 3 bases of the junction unmatched. This CDR3 spans 13 amino acids. As DNA, the CDR3 is TGTGCCAGCAGCTCCAGGGGGTACTACGAGCAGTACTTC. Amino acid sequence: CASSSRGYYEQYF.

The chain recombines TRBV12-3 or TRBV12-4 with TRBJ2-5, with D unclear. V was shortened by 3 bases and J by 4 bases, with 9 bases between the two germline ends. CDR3 size: 13 residues. The CDR3 bases are TGTGCCAGCAGTTTGTTTGAGGTAGAGACCCAGTACTTC. Residues: CASSLFEVETQYF.

Details on this clonotype: Just one base apart from a much larger clone, this may be a read error. V usage is TRBV11-1 and J usage is TRBJ2-5; 7 nucleotides match TRBD1. V shed 5 bases, J shed 3 bases, and the junction held 3 bases outside the gene matches. The CDR3 sequence is 13 residues long. CDR1 and CDR2 from the germline V gene are SGHAT and FQDESV (reference sequence). CDR3 region: CASSRGQKETQYF. The CDR3, as DNA: TGTGCCAGCAGCCGGGGACAGAAAGAGACCCAGTACTTC.

CDR3 residues: CASSRDWTNTGELFF. CDR3 nucleotides: TGTGCCAGCAGCCGGGACTGGACGAACACCGGGGAGCTGTTTTTT. The chain links TRBV2 to TRBJ2-2, with a possible D match to TRBD2 (6 bases). Germline CDR1 and CDR2: SNHLY and FYNNEI. The CDR3 has 15 amino acids. Trimming removed 6 bases from V and 0 bases from J, with 11 bases in between. Based on the CDR3 plus reference TRBV2 and TRBJ2-2, the full variable domain is EPEVTQTPSHQVTQMGQEVILRCVPISNHLYFYWYRQILGQKVEFLVSFYNNEISEKSEIFDDQFSVERPDGSNFTLKIRSTKLEDSAMYFCASSRDWTNTGELFFGEGSRLTVL.

This clonotype appeared a few times. The chain recombines TRBV9 with TRBJ1-5, with a weak D call TRBD1 (5 bases). CDR1 and CDR2 from the germline V gene are SGDLS and YYNGEE. V was trimmed by 4 bases and J by 1 base, leaving 12 bases between them. This CDR3 is 15 amino acids long. CDR3 residues: CASSPEGKSNQPQHF. The DNA of the CDR3 is TGTGCCAGCAGCCCCGAGGGGAAGAGCAATCAGCCCCAGCATTTT.

Regarding this clonotype: It may be a read error: a sequence one base away is much more abundant. This chain joins TRBV10-3 and TRBJ2-1; D gene unclear. The length of the CDR3 is 12 residues. From germline, CDR1 is ENHRY and CDR2 SYGVKD. CDR3 sequence: CAVSESRSEQFF. Here the CDR3 DNA reads TGTGCCGTCAGTGAGTCGAGGAGTGAGCAGTTCTTC.

On this clonotype: This clone may be a read error of a much larger clone one base away. The rearrangement joins TRBV4-3 to TRBJ2-1; a possible D gene is TRBD2 (5 bases). Trimming left V 4 bases short and J 10 bases short, with 14 bases between. The CDR3 length is 13 residues. Germline CDR1 and CDR2: LGHNA and YSLEER. This CDR3 is CASSPGLLREQFF. CDR3 in DNA: TGCGCCAGCAGCCCCGGACTGCTCCGCGAGCAGTTCTTC.